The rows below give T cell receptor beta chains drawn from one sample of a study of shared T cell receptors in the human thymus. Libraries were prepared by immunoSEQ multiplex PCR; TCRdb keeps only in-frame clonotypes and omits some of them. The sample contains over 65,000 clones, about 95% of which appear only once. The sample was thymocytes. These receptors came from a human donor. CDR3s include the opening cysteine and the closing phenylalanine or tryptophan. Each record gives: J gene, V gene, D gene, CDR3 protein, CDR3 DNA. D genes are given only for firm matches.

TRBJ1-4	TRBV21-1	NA	CASSSYRTGFEATNEKLFF	TGTGCCAGCAGTTCTTACCGGACAGGGTTTGAAGCAACTAATGAAAAACTGTTTTTT
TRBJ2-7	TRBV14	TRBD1	CASSQGQGRIWYEQYF	TGTGCCAGCAGCCAAGGACAGGGTAGGATCTGGTACGAGCAGTACTTC
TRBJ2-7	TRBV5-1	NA	CASSLGGQGHYEQYF	TGCGCCAGCAGCTTGGGTGGGCAGGGCCACTACGAGCAGTACTTC
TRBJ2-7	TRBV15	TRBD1	CATSRARTGALVIYF	TGTGCCACCAGCAGAGCCCGGACAGGGGCGCTCGTCATATACTTC
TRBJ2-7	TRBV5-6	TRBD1	CASSFPHRGVYSYEQYF	TGTGCCAGCAGCTTTCCTCACAGGGGGGTCTACTCCTACGAGCAGTACTTC
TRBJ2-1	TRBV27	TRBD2	CASSLKRGECQTQFF	TGTGCCAGCAGTTTAAAGCGGGGGGAATGTCAGACGCAGTTCTTC
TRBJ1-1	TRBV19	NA	CASSSQGLDIRITEAFF	TGTGCCAGTAGTTCGCAGGGGCTCGACATAAGGATCACTGAAGCTTTCTTT
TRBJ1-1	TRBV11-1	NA	CASSPVRRDRYTEAFF	TGTGCCAGCAGCCCCGTTAGGAGGGATAGGTACACTGAAGCTTTCTTT
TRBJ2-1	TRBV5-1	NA	CASTWEKYNEQFF	TGCGCCAGCACCTGGGAGAAATACAATGAGCAGTTCTTC
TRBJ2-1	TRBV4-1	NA	CASSQEASVSSYNEQFF	TGCGCCAGCAGCCAAGAGGCCTCAGTGAGCTCCTACAATGAGCAGTTCTTC
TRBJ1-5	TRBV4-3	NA	CASSQRRDTVNQPQHF	TGCGCCAGCAGCCAGCGTCGGGACACGGTTAATCAGCCCCAGCATTTT
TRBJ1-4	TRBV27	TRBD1	CASRGQRNEKLFF	TGTGCCAGCAGGGGACAGAGAAATGAAAAACTGTTTTTT
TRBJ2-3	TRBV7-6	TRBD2	CASSLPTGLAGVTDTQYF	TGTGCCAGCAGCTTACCCACGGGACTAGCGGGGGTCACAGATACGCAGTATTTT
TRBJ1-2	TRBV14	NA	CASSPHRGGLFTNYGYTF	TGTGCCAGCAGCCCGCACCGGGGGGGGTTGTTTACTAACTATGGCTACACCTTC
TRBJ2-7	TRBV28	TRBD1	CASRTLEGQGEGVQYF	TGTGCCAGCAGGACACTGGAGGGACAGGGGGAGGGGGTGCAGTACTTC
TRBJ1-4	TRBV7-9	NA	CASSSPGTTNEKLFF	TGTGCCAGCAGCTCGCCCGGGACTACTAATGAAAAACTGTTTTTT